In its sample, the clone carrying this T cell receptor (beta chain) was seen once. The antigen is unknown. TCRdb processed the 5' RACE reads anew with MiXCR; each CDR3 protein has one entry. Of about 350,000 distinct CDR3 sequences listed, 12% to 15% were seen once; the top ten hold around a fifth. These data come from a study of T-cell memory formation after mild COVID-19. Germline V lookup: CDR1 SNHLY, CDR2 FYNNEI. CDR3 length equals 14 residues. V lost 3 bases, J lost 4 bases, and 10 bases lay in between. Whole-study results and caveats: Mainly CM and EM harbored the contracting CD4+ clones; mainly EMRA harbored the CD8+ ones.

The chain uses TRBV2 and TRBJ2-1; perhaps D is TRBD1 or TRBD2 (6 bases each). What was sequenced was PBMCs or a T cell subset sorted from them (not recorded which). This sequence was found in a man between 18 and 35 years old who had mild COVID-19 (a few samples of this study predate the infection). Cell type and time point are not known. As DNA, the CDR3 is TGTGCCAGCAGTGAGGGGGGCGGGTACAATGAGCAGTTCTTC. Translation: CASSEGGGYNEQFF.